This T cell receptor beta chain was captured by sequencing in a study of monozygotic twins with inflammatory bowel disease. This CDR3 comprises 13 residues. Germline CDR1 and CDR2: SGHTA and FQGNSA. A total RNA quantity of 3500 ng went into each TCR library. Amplification of TCRalpha and TCRbeta cDNA involved two nested PCRs that ran for about 16 and 10 cycles. With the 5' RACE reads reprocessed, TCRdb shows one record per CDR3 protein and no DNA. The sample data list hundreds of thousands of distinct CDR3 sequences. Turning to this clonotype: Its antigen remains unidentified.

Blood (less than 2.6 ml) was collected from every donor individually. Study-wide results and caveats: No detectable difference in repertoire similarity separated concordant from discordant twins, possibly as a result of limited power.

Sequencing was done on a sample of blood. This chain joins TRBV7-2 and TRBJ1-1; TCRdb designates TRBD1, a call that cannot be tested without DNA. This TCR was sampled from a human donor with ulcerative colitis or Crohn's disease, or a healthy co-twin of an affected twin (not recorded which). The chain's CDR3 is CANHLRQDTEAFF.